This TCR beta chain emerged from a study of beta chain features in type 1 diabetes. Notes on the study in general: Shortening of TCRB CDR3s, moderate but significant, appeared in all four CD4+ subsets of Type 1 diabetes patients.

On this clone: The antigen is unknown.

Expressed TCRB transcripts were sequenced because the entire RNA isolate underwent reverse transcription. Sequenced by immunoSEQ multiplex PCR; TCRdb stores in-frame clones only, minus some. The sample holds 400,000 or so clones, around 10% seen once. CDR1 WNHNN and CDR2 SYGVQD come from the germline V gene (reference sequence). V lost 6 bases and J 1 base, leaving 10 bases between the germline ends. CDR3 length: 14 residues. This clonotype was sampled from a man aged 25-45 years with type 1 diabetes. V is TRBV10-1 and J is TRBJ1-5, with a possible D match to TRBD1 (6 bases). The sample comprised central memory CD4+ T cells from blood. This CDR3 reads CASSAGTSNQPQHF. As DNA, the CDR3 is TGCGCCAGCAGCGCCGGGACAAGCAATCAGCCCCAGCATTTT.